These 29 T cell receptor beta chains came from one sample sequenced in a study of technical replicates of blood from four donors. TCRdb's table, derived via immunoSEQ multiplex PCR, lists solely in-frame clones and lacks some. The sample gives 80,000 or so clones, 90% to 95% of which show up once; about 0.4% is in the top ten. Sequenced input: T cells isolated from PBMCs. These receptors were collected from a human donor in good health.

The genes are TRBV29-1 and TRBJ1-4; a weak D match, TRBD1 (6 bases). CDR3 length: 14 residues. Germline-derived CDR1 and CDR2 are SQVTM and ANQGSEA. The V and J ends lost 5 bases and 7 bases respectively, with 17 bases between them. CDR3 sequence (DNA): TGCAGCGTTACCCACCAGGGGTCCGCTGAAAAACTGTTTTTT. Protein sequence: CSVTHQGSAEKLFF. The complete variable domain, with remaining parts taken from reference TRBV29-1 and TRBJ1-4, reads SAVISQKPSRDICQRGTSLTIQCQVDSQVTMMFWYRQQPGQSLTLIATANQGSEATYESGFVIDKFPISRPNLTFSTLTVSNMSPEDSSIYLCSVTHQGSAEKLFFGSGTQLSVL.

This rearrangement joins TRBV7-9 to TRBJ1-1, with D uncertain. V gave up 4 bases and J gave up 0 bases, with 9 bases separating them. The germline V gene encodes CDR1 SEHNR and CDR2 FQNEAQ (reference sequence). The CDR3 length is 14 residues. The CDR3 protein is CASSSAPVNTEAFF. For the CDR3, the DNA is TGTGCCAGCAGCTCAGCTCCGGTGAACACTGAAGCTTTCTTT.

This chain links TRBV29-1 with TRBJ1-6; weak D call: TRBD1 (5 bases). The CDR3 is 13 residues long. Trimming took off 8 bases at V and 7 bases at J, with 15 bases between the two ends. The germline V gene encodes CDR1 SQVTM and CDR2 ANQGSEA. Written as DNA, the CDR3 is TGCAGCATTCAGAGCCAGGGAAATTCACCCCTCCACTTT. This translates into CSIQSQGNSPLHF.

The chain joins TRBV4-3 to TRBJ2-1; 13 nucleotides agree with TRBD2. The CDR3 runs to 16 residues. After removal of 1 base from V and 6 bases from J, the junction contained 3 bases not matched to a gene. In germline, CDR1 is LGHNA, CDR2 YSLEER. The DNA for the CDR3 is TGCGCCAGCAGCCAAGGGACTAGCGGGAGTGGCAATGAGCAGTTCTTC. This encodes CASSQGTSGSGNEQFF.

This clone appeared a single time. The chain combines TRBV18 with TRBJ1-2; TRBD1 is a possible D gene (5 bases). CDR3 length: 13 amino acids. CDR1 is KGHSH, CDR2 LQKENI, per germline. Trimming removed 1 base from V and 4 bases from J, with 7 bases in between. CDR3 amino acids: CASSPRQTYGYTF. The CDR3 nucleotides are TGTGCCAGCTCACCACGACAGACCTATGGCTACACCTTC. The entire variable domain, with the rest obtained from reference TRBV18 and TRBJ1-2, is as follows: NAGVMQNPRHLVRRRGQEARLRCSPMKGHSHVYWYRQLPEEGLKFMVYLQKENIIDESGMPKERFSAEFPKEGPSILRIQQVVRGDSAAYFCASSPRQTYGYTFGSGTRLTVV.

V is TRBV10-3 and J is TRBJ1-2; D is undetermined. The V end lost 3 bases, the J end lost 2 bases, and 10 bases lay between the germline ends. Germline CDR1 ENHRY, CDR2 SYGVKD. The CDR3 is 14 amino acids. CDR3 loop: CAISDWQVNYGYTF. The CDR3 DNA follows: TGTGCCATCAGTGATTGGCAGGTCAACTATGGCTACACCTTC.

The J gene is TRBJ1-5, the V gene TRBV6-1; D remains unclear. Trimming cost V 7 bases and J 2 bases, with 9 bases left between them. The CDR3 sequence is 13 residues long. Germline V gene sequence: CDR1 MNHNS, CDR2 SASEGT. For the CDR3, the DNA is TGTGCCAGCAAAGGCGGAGGCAATCAGCCCCAGCATTTT. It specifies CASKGGGNQPQHF.

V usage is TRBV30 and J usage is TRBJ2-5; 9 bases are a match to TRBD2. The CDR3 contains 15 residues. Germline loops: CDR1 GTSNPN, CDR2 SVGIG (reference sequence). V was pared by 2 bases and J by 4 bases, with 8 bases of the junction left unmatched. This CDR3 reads CAWSLASGVAETQYF. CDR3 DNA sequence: TGTGCCTGGAGTTTAGCTAGCGGGGTGGCAGAGACCCAGTACTTC.

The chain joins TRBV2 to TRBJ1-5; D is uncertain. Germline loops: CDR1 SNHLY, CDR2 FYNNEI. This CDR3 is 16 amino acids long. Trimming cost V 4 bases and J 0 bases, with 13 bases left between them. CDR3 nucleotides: TGTGCCAGCAGTGTTCGATGGGCGGGTAGCAATCAGCCCCAGCATTTT. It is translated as CASSVRWAGSNQPQHF.

This CDR3 reads CASSAGQYTEAFF. In nucleotides, the CDR3 is TGTGCCAGCAGCGCCGGACAGTACACTGAAGCTTTCTTT. The chain links TRBV9 to TRBJ1-1; D is perhaps TRBD1 (6 bases). Per the germline V gene, CDR1 is SGDLS and CDR2 is YYNGEE. Trimming stripped 3 bases from V and 3 bases from J, with 9 bases between. This CDR3 has 13 amino acids. The variable domain in full, completed from reference TRBV9 and TRBJ1-1, reads DSGVTQTPKHLITATGQRVTLRCSPRSGDLSVYWYQQSLDQGLQFLIQYYNGEERAKGNILERFSAQQFPDLHSELNLSSLELGDSALYFCASSAGQYTEAFFGQGTRLTVV.

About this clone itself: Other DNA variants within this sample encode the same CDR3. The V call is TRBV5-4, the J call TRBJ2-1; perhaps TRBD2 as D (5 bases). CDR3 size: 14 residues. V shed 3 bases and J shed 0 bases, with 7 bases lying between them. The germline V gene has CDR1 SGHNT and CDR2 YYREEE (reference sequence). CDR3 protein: CASSSSGSYNEQFF. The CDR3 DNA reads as TGTGCCAGCAGCTCCAGCGGCTCCTACAATGAGCAGTTCTTC.

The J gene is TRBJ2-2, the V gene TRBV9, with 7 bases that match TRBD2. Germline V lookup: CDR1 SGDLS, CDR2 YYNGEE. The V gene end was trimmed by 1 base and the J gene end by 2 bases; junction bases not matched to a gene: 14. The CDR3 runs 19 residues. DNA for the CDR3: TGTGCCAGCAGCGTAACTTCCGAGCGGGAAACACTAAACACCGGGGAGCTGTTTTTT. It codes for CASSVTSERETLNTGELFF.

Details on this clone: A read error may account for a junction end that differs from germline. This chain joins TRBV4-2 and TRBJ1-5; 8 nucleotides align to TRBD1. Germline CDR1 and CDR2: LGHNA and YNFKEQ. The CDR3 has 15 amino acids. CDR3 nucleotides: TGTGCCAACAGCCTACTTGACAGGGGAAATCAGCCCCAGCATTTT. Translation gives CANSLLDRGNQPQHF.

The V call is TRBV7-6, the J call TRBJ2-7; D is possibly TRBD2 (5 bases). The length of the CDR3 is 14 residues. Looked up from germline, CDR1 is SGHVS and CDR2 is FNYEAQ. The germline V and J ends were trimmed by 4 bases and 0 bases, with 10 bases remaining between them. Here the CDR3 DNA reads TGTGCCAGCAGCTACGGGGAGAGCTCCTACGAGCAGTACTTC. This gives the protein CASSYGESSYEQYF.

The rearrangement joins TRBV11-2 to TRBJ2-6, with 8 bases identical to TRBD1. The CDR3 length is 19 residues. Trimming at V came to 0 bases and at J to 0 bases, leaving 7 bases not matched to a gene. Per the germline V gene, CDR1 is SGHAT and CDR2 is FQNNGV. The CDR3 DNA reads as TGTGCCAGCAGCTTAGATTGGGGACAGGCGAGCTCTGGGGCCAACGTCCTGACTTTC. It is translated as CASSLDWGQASSGANVLTF.

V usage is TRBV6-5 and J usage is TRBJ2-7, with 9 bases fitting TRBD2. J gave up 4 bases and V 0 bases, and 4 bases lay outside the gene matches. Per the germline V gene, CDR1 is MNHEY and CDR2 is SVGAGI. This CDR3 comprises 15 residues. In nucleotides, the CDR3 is TGTGCCAGCAGTTACTCAGCGGGGGGAGGATACGAGCAGTACTTC. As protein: CASSYSAGGGYEQYF.

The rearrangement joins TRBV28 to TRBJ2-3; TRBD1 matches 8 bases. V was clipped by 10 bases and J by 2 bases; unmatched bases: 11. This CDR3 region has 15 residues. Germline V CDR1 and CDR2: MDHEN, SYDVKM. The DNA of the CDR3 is TGTGCCATCCAGACAGGGGCTCAAGCCACAGATACGCAGTATTTT. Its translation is CAIQTGAQATDTQYF.

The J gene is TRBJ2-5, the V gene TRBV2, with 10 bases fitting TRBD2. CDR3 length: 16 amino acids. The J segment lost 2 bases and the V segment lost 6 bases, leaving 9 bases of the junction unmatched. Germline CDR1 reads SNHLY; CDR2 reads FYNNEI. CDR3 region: CASRSLAGRNQETQYF. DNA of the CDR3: TGTGCCAGCAGATCACTAGCGGGACGAAATCAAGAGACCCAGTACTTC. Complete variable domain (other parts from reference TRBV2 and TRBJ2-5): EPEVTQTPSHQVTQMGQEVILRCVPISNHLYFYWYRQILGQKVEFLVSFYNNEISEKSEIFDDQFSVERPDGSNFTLKIRSTKLEDSAMYFCASRSLAGRNQETQYFGPGTRLLVL.

The CDR3 sequence is CASRLGSEQYF. The DNA for the CDR3 is TGTGCCAGCAGGCTTGGCTCCGAGCAGTACTTC. The genes are TRBV2 and TRBJ2-7; the D is unclear. Trimming stripped 6 bases from V and 6 bases from J, with 9 bases between. The CDR3 is made up of 11 amino acids. Germline-derived CDR1 and CDR2 are SNHLY and FYNNEI.

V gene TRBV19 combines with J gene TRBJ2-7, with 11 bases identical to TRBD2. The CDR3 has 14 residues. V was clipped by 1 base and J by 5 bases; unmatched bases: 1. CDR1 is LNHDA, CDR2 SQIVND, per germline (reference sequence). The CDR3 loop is CASSIGLAGHEQYF. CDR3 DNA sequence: TGTGCCAGTAGTATAGGACTAGCGGGGCACGAGCAGTACTTC.

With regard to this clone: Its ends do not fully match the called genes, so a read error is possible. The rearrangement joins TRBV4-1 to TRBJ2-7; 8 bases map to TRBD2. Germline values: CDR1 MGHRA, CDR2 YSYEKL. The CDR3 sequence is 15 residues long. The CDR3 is CASSQEGGGSYEQYF. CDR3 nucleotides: TGCGCCAGCAGCCAAGAAGGCGGGGGGTCCTATGAGCAGTACTTC.

The CDR3 reads CASSLEWGAGGSLEQYF. DNA of the CDR3: TGTGCCAGCAGCTTAGAGTGGGGAGCGGGAGGATCCCTCGAGCAGTACTTC. The gene calls are TRBV11-3 and TRBJ2-7; 9 bases align to TRBD2. Germline V gene data show CDR1 as SGHNT and CDR2 as YENEEA. This CDR3 contains 17 residues. With 0 bases clipped from V and 6 bases from J, the junction kept 12 bases outside the gene matches.

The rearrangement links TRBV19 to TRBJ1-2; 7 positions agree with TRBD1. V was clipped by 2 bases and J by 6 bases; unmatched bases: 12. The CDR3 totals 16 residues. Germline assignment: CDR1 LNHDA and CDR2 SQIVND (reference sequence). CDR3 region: CASSILGQPLGDGYTF. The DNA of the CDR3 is TGTGCCAGTAGTATATTGGGACAGCCGCTGGGGGATGGCTACACCTTC.

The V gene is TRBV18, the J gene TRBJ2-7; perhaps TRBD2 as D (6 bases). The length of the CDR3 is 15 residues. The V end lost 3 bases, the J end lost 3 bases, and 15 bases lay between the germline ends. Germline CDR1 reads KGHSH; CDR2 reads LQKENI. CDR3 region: CASSPRRVQNYEQYF. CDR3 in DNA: TGTGCCAGCTCACCTAGGAGGGTCCAAAACTACGAGCAGTACTTC.

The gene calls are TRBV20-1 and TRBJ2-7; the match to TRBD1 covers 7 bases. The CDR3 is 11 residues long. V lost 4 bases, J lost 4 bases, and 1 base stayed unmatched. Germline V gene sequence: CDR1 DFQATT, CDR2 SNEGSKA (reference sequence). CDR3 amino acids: CSANRGYEQYF. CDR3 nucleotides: TGCAGTGCTAACAGGGGTTACGAGCAGTACTTC.

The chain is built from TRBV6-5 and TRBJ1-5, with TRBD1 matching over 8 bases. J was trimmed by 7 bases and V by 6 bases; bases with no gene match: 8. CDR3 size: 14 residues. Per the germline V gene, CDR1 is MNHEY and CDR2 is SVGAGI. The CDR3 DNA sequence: TGTGCCAGCAGCATTCGACAGGGGAGCCAGCCCCAGCATTTT. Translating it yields CASSIRQGSQPQHF.

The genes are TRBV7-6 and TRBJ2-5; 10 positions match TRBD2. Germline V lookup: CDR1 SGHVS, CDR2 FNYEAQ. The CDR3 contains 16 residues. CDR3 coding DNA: TGTGGCCCATCGGGGGGTAAGCGGGAGGGGATGGAGACCCAGTACTTC. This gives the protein CGPSGGKREGMETQYF.

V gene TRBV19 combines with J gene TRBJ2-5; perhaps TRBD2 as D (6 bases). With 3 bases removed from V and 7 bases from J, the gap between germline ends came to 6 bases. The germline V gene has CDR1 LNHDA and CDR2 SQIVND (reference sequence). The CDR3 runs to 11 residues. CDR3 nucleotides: TGTGCCAGTAGTATCGGGGGGACCCAGTACTTC. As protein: CASSIGGTQYF. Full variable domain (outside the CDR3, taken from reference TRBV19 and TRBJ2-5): DGGITQSPKYLFRKEGQNVTLSCEQNLNHDAMYWYRQDPGQGLRLIYYSQIVNDFQKGDIAEGYSVSREKKESFPLTVTSAQKNPTAFYLCASSIGGTQYFGPGTRLLVL.

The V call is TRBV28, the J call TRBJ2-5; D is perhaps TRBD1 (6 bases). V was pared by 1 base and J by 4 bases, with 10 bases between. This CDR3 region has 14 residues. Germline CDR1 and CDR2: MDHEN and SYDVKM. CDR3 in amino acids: CASSLLTGLETQYF. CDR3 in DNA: TGTGCCAGCAGTTTATTAACAGGGTTAGAGACCCAGTACTTC.